This note documents a single T cell receptor beta chain sequence. Its cognate antigen is unknown. The repertoire was sequenced with immunoSEQ multiplex PCR; TCRdb's copy has only in-frame clones and lacks some. This table holds approximately 50,000 clones, roughly 84% found once. Blood was sampled at baseline, cycle 4 day 1, and cycle 7 day 1. These data are taken from a study of OX40 agonist ivuxolimab in advanced cancers. In the study overall: Patients with hepatocellular carcinoma, melanoma, renal cell or head and neck cancer made up the dose-escalation patients. Patients were under 90% male with ages roughly 23 to 85, mean around 61.

Study results and caveats: Expanded peripheral T cell antigen specificity was not determined.

This CDR3 region has 14 residues. V was clipped by 2 bases and J by 6 bases, with 12 bases between them. The germline V gene has CDR1 SGHVS and CDR2 FNYEAQ. This sequence was found in an adult with an advanced solid tumor such as melanoma, head and neck, liver or kidney cancer. Material: CD4+ or CD8+ T cells sorted from blood, obtained in a trial of the OX40 agonist ivuxolimab. The chain uses TRBV7-6 and TRBJ2-3, with a weak D call TRBD2 (5 bases). The CDR3 nucleotides read TGTGCCAGCAGCTTAAGAGGAGGTGGGGATACGCAGTATTTT. The encoded protein is CASSLRGGGDTQYF.